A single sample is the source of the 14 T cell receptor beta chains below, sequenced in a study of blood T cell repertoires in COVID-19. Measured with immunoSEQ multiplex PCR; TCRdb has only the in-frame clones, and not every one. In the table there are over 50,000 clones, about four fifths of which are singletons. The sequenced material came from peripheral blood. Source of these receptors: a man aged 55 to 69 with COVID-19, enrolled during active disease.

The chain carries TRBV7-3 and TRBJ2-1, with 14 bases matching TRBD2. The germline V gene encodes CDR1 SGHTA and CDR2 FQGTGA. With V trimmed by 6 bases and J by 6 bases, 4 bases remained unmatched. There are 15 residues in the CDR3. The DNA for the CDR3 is TGTGCCAGCAGGGGTGGGACTAGCGGGGGCAATGAGCAGTTCTTC. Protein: CASRGGTSGGNEQFF.

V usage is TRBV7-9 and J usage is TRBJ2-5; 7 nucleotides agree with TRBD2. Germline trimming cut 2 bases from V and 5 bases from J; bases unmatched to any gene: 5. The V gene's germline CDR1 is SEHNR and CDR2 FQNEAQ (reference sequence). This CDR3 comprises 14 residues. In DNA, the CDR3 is TGTGCCAGCAGCTTACGAGGGAGGGGCGAGACCCAGTACTTC. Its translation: CASSLRGRGETQYF.

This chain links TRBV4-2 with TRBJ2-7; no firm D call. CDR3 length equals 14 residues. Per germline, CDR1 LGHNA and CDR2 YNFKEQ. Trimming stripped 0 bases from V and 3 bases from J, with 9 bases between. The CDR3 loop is CASSQEPTFYEQYF. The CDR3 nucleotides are TGTGCCAGCAGCCAAGAGCCGACTTTCTACGAGCAGTACTTC.

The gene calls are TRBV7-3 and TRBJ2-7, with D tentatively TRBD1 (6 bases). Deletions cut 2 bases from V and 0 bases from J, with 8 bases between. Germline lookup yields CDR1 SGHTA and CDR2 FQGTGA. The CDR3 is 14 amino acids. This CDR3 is CASSLHRDSYEQYF. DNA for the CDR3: TGTGCCAGCAGCTTACACAGGGACTCCTACGAGCAGTACTTC. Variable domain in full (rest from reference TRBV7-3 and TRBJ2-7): GAGVSQTPSNKVTEKGKYVELRCDPISGHTALYWYRQSLGQGPEFLIYFQGTGAADDSGLPNDRFFAVRPEGSVSTLKIQRTERGDSAVYLCASSLHRDSYEQYFGPGTRLTVT.

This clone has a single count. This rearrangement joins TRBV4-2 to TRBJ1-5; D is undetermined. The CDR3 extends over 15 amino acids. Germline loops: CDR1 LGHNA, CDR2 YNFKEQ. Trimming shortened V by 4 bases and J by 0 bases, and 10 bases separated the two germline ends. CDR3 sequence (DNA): TGTGCCAGCAGCCCGCAGGAGGATAGCAATCAGCCCCAGCATTTT. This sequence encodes CASSPQEDSNQPQHF.

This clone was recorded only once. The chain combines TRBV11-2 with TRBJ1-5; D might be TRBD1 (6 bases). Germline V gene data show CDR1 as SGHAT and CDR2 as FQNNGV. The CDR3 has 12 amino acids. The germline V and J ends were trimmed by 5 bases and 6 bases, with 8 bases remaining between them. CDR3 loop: CASSRGAQPQHF. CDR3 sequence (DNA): TGTGCCAGCAGCCGGGGGGCTCAGCCCCAGCATTTT.

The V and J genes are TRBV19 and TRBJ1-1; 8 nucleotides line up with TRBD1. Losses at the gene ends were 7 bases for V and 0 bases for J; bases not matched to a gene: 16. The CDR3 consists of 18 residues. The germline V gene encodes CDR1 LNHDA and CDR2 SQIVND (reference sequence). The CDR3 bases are TGTGCCAGTACCGGCAGACAGGGGAAACAAATCATGAACACTGAAGCTTTCTTT. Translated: CASTGRQGKQIMNTEAFF. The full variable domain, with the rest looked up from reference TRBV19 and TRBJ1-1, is DGGITQSPKYLFRKEGQNVTLSCEQNLNHDAMYWYRQDPGQGLRLIYYSQIVNDFQKGDIAEGYSVSREKKESFPLTVTSAQKNPTAFYLCASTGRQGKQIMNTEAFFGQGTRLTVV.

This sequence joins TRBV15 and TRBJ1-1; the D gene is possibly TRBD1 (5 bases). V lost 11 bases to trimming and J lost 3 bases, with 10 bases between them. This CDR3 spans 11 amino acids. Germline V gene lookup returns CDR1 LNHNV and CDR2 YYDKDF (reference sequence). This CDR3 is CASRGYTEAFF. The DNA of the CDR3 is TGTGCCTCTCGGGGGTACACTGAAGCTTTCTTT.

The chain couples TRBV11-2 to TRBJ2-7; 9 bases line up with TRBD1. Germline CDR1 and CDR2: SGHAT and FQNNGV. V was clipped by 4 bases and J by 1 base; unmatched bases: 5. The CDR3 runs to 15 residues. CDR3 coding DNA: TGTGCCAGCAGCTCCACAGGGGGCGCTTCCTACGAGCAGTACTTC. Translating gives CASSSTGGASYEQYF.

Here the CDR3 reads CASSGNRVLNTEAFF. CDR3 nucleotides: TGTGCCAGCAGCGGCAACAGGGTACTGAACACTGAAGCTTTCTTT. This chain connects TRBV3-1 (or the pseudogene TRBV3-2) to TRBJ1-1; TRBD1 might be the D (6 bases). The CDR3 is made up of 15 amino acids. Germline-derived CDR1 and CDR2 are LGHDT and YNNKEL (reference sequence). V lost 5 bases and J 0 bases, leaving 13 bases between the germline ends.

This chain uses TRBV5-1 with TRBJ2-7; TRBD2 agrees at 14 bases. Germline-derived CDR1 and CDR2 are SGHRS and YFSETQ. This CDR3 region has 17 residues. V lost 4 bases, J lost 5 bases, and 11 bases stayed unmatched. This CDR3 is CASSLGGTSGSINEQYF. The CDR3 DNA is TGCGCCAGCAGCCTAGGGGGGACTAGCGGGAGTATCAACGAGCAGTACTTC. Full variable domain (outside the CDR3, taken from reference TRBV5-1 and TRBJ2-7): KAGVTQTPRYLIKTRGQQVTLSCSPISGHRSVSWYQQTPGQGLQFLFEYFSETQRNKGNFPGRFSGRQFSNSRSEMNVSTLELGDSALYLCASSLGGTSGSINEQYFGPGTRLTVT.

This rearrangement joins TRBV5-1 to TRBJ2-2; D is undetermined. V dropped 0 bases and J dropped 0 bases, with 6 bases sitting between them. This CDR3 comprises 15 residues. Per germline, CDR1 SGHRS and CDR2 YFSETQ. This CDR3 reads CASSLALANTGELFF. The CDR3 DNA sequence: TGCGCCAGCAGCTTGGCCCTCGCGAACACCGGGGAGCTGTTTTTT.

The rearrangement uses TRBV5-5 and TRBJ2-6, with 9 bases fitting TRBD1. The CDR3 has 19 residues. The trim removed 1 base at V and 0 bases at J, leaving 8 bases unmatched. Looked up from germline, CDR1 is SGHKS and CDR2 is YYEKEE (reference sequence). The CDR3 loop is CASSLMSWTGASGANVLTF. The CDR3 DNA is TGTGCCAGCAGCTTGATGTCGTGGACAGGGGCCTCTGGGGCCAACGTCCTGACTTTC.

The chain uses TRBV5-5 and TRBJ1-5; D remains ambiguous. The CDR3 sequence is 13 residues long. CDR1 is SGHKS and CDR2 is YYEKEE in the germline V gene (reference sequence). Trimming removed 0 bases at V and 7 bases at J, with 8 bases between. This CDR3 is CASSLGTGQPQHF. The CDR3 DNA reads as TGTGCCAGCAGCTTGGGGACGGGACAGCCCCAGCATTTT.